This T cell receptor beta chain was found in a study of blood T cell repertoires in COVID-19. Study information: Sites in the United States, Italy and Spain provided acute and convalescent COVID-19 samples. In each case, the material was cDNA or gDNA derived from T cells, B-cell-depleted T cells, or PBMCs.

This CDR3 spans 14 amino acids. From germline, CDR1 is LGHDT and CDR2 YNNKEL (reference sequence). V was cut by 2 bases and J by 9 bases, with 14 bases left in between. In the source study's methods: By means of reference gene primer amplification, nucleated cell counts were estimated. The table came from immunoSEQ multiplex PCR; TCRdb's copy has only in-frame clones and leaves some out. The V and J calls and clone size are taken from that table; D and trimming were inferred from the DNA. The table shows some 300,000 clones, with around four fifths occurring only once. The clonotype originates from a woman aged 50 to 60 with active or convalescent COVID-19. Sequencing was carried out using peripheral blood. The rearrangement links TRBV3-1 (or the pseudogene TRBV3-2) to TRBJ2-1; D remains unclear. This chain's CDR3 is CASSQFPTSSEQFF. The CDR3 DNA follows: TGTGCCAGCAGCCAATTTCCGACTTCTAGTGAGCAGTTCTTC.